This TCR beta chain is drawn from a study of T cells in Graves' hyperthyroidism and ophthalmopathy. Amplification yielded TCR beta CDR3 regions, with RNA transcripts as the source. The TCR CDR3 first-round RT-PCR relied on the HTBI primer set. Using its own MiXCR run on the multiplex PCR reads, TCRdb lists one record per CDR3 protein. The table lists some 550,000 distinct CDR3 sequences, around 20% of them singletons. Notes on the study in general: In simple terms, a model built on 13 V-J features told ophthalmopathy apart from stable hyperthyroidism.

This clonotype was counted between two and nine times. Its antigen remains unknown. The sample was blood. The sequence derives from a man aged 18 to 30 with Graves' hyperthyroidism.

The CDR3 loop reads CASSRGKPTRYGYTF. The CDR3, as DNA: TGTGCCAGTAGTAGGGGAAAACCGACGAGATATGGCTACACCTTC. This chain connects TRBV19 to TRBJ1-2; D remains ambiguous. The CDR3 is made up of 15 amino acids. Trimming stripped 4 bases from V and 5 bases from J, with 17 bases between. Germline V gene sequence: CDR1 LNHDA, CDR2 SQIVND (reference sequence).